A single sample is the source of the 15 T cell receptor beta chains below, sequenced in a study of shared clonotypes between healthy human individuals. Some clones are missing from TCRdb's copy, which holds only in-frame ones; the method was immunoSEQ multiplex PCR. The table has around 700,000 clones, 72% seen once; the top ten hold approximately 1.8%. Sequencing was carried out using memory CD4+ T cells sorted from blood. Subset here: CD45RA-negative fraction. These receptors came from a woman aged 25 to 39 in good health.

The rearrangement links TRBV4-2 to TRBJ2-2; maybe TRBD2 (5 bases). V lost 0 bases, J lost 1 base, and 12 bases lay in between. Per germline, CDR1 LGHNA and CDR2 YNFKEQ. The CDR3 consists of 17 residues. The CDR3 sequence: CASSQDSFRGNTGELFF. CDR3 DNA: TGTGCCAGCAGCCAAGATAGCTTCCGGGGGAACACCGGGGAGCTGTTTTTT.

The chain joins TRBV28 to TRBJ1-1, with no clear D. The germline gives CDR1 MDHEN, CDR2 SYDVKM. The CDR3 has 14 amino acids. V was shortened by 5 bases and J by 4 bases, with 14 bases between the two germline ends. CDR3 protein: CASSPSWGGTEAFF. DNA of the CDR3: TGTGCCAGCAGTCCCTCTTGGGGTGGCACTGAAGCTTTCTTT.

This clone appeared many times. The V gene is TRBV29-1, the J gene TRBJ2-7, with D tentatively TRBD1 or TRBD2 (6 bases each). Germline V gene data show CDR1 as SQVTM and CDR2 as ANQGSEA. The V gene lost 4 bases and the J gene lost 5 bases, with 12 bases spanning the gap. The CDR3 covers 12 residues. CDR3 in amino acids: CSVGRGVHEQYF. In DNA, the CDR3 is TGCAGCGTTGGTAGGGGGGTTCACGAGCAGTACTTC.

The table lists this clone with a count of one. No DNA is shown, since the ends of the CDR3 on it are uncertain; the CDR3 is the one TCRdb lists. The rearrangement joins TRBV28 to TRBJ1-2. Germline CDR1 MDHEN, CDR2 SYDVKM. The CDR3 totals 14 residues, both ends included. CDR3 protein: CASSSAPGGEGYTF.

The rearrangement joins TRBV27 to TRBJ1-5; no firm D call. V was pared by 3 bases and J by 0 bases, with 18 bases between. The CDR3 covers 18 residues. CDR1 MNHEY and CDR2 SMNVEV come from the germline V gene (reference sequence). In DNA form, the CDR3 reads TGTGCCAGCAGTTTGTCGGTCCCCCACTGGAATAGCAATCAGCCCCAGCATTTT. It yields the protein CASSLSVPHWNSNQPQHF.

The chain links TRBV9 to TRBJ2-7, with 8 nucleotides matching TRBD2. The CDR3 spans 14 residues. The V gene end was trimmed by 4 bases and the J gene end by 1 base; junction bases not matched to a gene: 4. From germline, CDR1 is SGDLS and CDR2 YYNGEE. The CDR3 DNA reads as TGTGCCAGCAGCTCCCGACTAGCGTCCTACGAGCAGTACTTC. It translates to CASSSRLASYEQYF.

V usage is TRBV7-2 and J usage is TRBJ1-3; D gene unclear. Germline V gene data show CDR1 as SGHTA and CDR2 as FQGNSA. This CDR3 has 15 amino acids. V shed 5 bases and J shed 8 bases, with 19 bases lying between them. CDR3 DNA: TGTGCCAGCAGCCCCTCTAGGACGGAGGAGGACACCATATATTTT. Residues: CASSPSRTEEDTIYF.

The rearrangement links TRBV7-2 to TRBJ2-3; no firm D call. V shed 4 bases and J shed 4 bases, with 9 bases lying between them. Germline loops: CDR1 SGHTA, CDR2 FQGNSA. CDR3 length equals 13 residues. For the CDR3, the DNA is TGTGCCAGCAGCTCACTGCAGTCAGATACGCAGTATTTT. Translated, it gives CASSSLQSDTQYF.

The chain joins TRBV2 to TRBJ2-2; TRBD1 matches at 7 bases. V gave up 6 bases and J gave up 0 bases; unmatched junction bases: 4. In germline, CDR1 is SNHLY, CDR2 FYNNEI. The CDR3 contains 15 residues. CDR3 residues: CASSLGTANTGELFF. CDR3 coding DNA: TGTGCCAGCAGCCTCGGGACAGCGAACACCGGGGAGCTGTTTTTT.

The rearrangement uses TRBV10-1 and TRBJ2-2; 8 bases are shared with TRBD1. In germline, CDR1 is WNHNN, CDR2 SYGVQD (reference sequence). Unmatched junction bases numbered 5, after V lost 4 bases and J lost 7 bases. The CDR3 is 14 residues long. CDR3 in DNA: TGCGCCAGCAGTGCGCAGGGGGCCAACGGGGAGCTGTTTTTT. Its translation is CASSAQGANGELFF.

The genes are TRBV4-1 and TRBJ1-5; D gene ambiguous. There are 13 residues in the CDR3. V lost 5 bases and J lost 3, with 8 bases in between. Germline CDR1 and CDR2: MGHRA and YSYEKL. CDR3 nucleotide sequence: TGCGCCAGCAGCAATAGAGTCAATCAGCCCCAGCATTTT. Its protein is CASSNRVNQPQHF.

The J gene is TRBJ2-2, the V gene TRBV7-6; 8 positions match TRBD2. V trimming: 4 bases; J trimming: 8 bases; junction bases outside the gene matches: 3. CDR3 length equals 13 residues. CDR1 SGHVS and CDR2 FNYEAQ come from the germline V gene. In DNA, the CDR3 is TGTGCCAGCAGCTCAGCGGGAGTAGGGGAGCTGTTTTTT. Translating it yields CASSSAGVGELFF.

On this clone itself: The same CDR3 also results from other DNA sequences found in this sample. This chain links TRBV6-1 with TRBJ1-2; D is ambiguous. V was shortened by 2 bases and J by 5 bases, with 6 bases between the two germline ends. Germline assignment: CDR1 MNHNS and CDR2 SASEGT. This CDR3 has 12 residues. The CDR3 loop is CASSELDYGYTF. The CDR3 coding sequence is TGTGCCAGCAGTGAATTAGATTATGGCTACACCTTC.

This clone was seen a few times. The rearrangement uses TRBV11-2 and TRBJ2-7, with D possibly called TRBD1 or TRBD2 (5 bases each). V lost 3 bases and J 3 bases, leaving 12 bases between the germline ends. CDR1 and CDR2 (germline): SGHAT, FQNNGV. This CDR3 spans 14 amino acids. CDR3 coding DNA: TGTGCCAGCAGCTTGGTGAGGGGCCACTACGAGCAGTACTTC. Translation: CASSLVRGHYEQYF.

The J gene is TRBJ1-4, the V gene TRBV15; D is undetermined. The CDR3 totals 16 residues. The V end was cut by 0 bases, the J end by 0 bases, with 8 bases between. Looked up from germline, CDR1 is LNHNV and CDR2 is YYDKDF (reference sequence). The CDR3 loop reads CATSRDWGATNEKLFF. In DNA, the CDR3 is TGTGCCACCAGCAGAGATTGGGGTGCAACTAATGAAAAACTGTTTTTT.